A single sample gave rise to the 22 T cell receptor beta chains below, sequenced in a study of molecular identifiers for immune sequencing clone quantification. TCRdb re-analysed the PCR reads in MiXCR, keeping a single row per CDR3 protein. Of approximately 680,000 distinct CDR3 sequences in the sample, 25% are singletons; the top ten hold 0.78%. Sequencing used naive CD8+ T cells from blood, with Jurkat cell RNA spiked in. Regarding subset: FACS-sorted CD8+CD4-CCR7+CD45RA+ naive T cells. These receptors came from a human donor in good health. Some libraries in this study had Jurkat cell RNA spiked in.

This clonotype was seen at least ten times. V is TRBV11-2 and J is TRBJ1-6; D is undetermined. The CDR3 extends over 13 amino acids. Trimming took off 3 bases at V and 8 bases at J, with 8 bases between the two ends. Germline assignment: CDR1 SGHAT and CDR2 FQNNGV. CDR3 protein: CASSFGPDSPLHF. The DNA of the CDR3 is TGTGCCAGCAGCTTCGGGCCGGATTCACCCCTCCACTTT.

Worth noting for this clonotype: A read error is likely, as this CDR3 ends without the conserved phenylalanine or tryptophan. V usage is TRBV20-1 and J usage is TRBJ2-7; 7 nucleotides agree with TRBD2. The CDR3 sequence is 15 residues long. Germline loops: CDR1 DFQATT, CDR2 SNEGSKA (reference sequence). Unmatched junction bases numbered 7, after V lost 0 bases and J lost 2 bases. This chain's CDR3 is CSARDGGVGPYEQYY. CDR3 nucleotides: TGCAGTGCTAGAGATGGGGGGGTAGGTCCCTACGAGCAGTACTAC.

On this clonotype itself: Being one base from a much bigger clone, this may be a read error. The J gene is TRBJ1-1, the V gene TRBV5-6, with D unclear. The germline V gene has CDR1 SGHDT and CDR2 YYEEEE. The V end lost 3 bases, the J end lost 0 bases, and 15 bases lay between the germline ends. The CDR3 is 16 residues long. The CDR3 nucleotides read TGTGCCAGCAGCTCTGGGGAACTACCTATGAACACTGAAGCTTTCTTT. The encoded protein is CASSSGELPMNTEAFF.

In its sample, this clonotype was seen a few times. This chain uses TRBV6-5 with TRBJ2-1; TRBD1 agrees at 10 bases. Germline V lookup: CDR1 MNHEY, CDR2 SVGAGI. The CDR3 covers 15 residues. Trimming removed 2 bases from V and 6 bases from J; junction bases left unmatched: 4. The CDR3: CASSYAGTGANEQFF. The CDR3 bases are TGTGCCAGCAGTTACGCCGGGACAGGGGCCAATGAGCAGTTCTTC.

On this clonotype itself: Possible read error: a much larger clone is one base away. The J gene is TRBJ1-1, the V gene TRBV6-2 or TRBV6-3; 7 positions match TRBD1. Germline-derived CDR1 and CDR2 are MNHEY and SVGEGT. The length of the CDR3 is 15 residues. CDR3 region: CASTPWGQMNTDAFF. The CDR3 coding sequence is TGTGCCAGCACCCCTTGGGGACAGATGAACACTGATGCTTTCTTT.

This rearrangement joins TRBV9 to TRBJ2-1; the match to TRBD1 covers 10 bases. Germline V gene data show CDR1 as SGDLS and CDR2 as YYNGEE. The CDR3 sequence is 14 residues long. The V gene end was trimmed by 0 bases and the J gene end by 8 bases; junction bases not matched to a gene: 2. The CDR3 bases are TGTGCCAGCAGCGTAGGGACAGGGGGAGATGAGCAGTTCTTC. It codes for CASSVGTGGDEQFF. The full variable domain, with the rest looked up from reference TRBV9 and TRBJ2-1, is DSGVTQTPKHLITATGQRVTLRCSPRSGDLSVYWYQQSLDQGLQFLIQYYNGEERAKGNILERFSAQQFPDLHSELNLSSLELGDSALYFCASSVGTGGDEQFFGPGTRLTVL.

This chain links TRBV29-1 with TRBJ2-7; tentative D call: TRBD2 (5 bases). The CDR3 has 11 residues. V was clipped by 6 bases and J by 7 bases, with 13 bases between them. In germline, CDR1 is SQVTM, CDR2 ANQGSEA. DNA of the CDR3: TGCAGCGTGGCTGAGGGTCTTGAGCAGTACTTC. Amino acid sequence: CSVAEGLEQYF.

With respect to this clonotype: A much larger clone lies a single base off, so this may be a read error. The gene calls are TRBV29-1 and TRBJ2-3; 7 bases line up with TRBD2. In germline, CDR1 is SQVTM, CDR2 ANQGSEA. The CDR3 loop spans 16 amino acids. The CDR3 sequence: CCVGGGRLAETDTQYF. The CDR3 nucleotides read TGCTGCGTTGGCGGTGGGAGGCTAGCGGAAACAGATACGCAGTATTTT.

This rearrangement joins TRBV5-4 to TRBJ2-7; 9 positions match TRBD2. The CDR3 spans 15 residues. The germline CDR1 and CDR2 sequences are SGHNT and YYREEE (reference sequence). V was pared by 2 bases and J by 1 base, with 4 bases of the junction left unmatched. The chain's CDR3 is CASSFRTSESYEQYF. Here the CDR3 DNA reads TGTGCCAGCAGCTTCAGGACTAGCGAGTCCTACGAGCAGTACTTC.

This clonotype was observed a few times. The gene calls are TRBV9 and TRBJ2-1, with D possibly matching TRBD1 (5 bases). The CDR3 covers 14 residues. Germline V CDR1 and CDR2: SGDLS, YYNGEE. Deletions cut 6 bases from V and 0 bases from J, with 10 bases between. This CDR3 is CASTGSHSYNEQFF. DNA for the CDR3: TGTGCCAGCACAGGGTCACACTCCTACAATGAGCAGTTCTTC.

This clonotype appeared a few times. The chain carries TRBV10-3 and TRBJ1-6; 8 bases are a match to TRBD1. V trimming: 4 bases; J trimming: 8 bases; junction bases outside the gene matches: 7. Germline V gene data show CDR1 as ENHRY and CDR2 as SYGVKD. CDR3 length equals 15 residues. The CDR3 sequence: CAISGGQGGDSPLHF. As DNA, the CDR3 is TGTGCCATCAGTGGTGGACAGGGTGGTGATTCACCCCTCCACTTT.

There are many counts of this clonotype. The chain joins TRBV9 to TRBJ2-1, with unresolved D. Trimming took 3 bases from V and 1 from J, leaving 11 bases between them. CDR3 length: 15 amino acids. The germline CDR1 and CDR2 sequences are SGDLS and YYNGEE. The chain's CDR3 is CASSADTASYNEQFF. CDR3 DNA: TGTGCCAGCAGCGCCGACACAGCGTCCTACAATGAGCAGTTCTTC.

A remark on this clonotype: Given a much more abundant clone one base away, this may be a read error. The chain joins TRBV29-1 to TRBJ1-2; TRBD1 is a possible D gene (5 bases). The CDR3 is made up of 12 amino acids. Germline lookup yields CDR1 SQVTM and CDR2 ANQGSEA. CDR3 residues: CSVEGRGTGYAF. CDR3 bases: TGCAGCGTTGAAGGGAGGGGTACTGGCTACGCCTTC.

Many counts were recorded for this clonotype. This chain joins TRBV7-9 and TRBJ2-3; D could derive from TRBD1 or TRBD2 (5 bases each). CDR1 SEHNR and CDR2 FQNEAQ come from the germline V gene (reference sequence). V was shortened by 5 bases and J by 0 bases, with 15 bases between the two germline ends. The CDR3 covers 16 residues. CDR3 amino acids: CASSISTGPSTDTQYF. In nucleotides, the CDR3 is TGTGCCAGCAGCATAAGCACGGGACCTAGCACAGATACGCAGTATTTT.

In this sample, this clonotype turned up once. This may be a read error: a much more frequent sequence differs by one nucleotide. The chain carries TRBV12-3 or TRBV12-4 and TRBJ1-4, with no clear D. The CDR3 contains 13 residues. V was pared by 7 bases and J by 12 bases, with 18 bases between. The CDR3 sequence: CASNDAVGEELFF. The CDR3 DNA is TGTGCCAGCAACGATGCCGTCGGGGAAGAACTGTTTTTT.

This clonotype was seen a few times. The DNA for the CDR3 is TGTGCCAGCAGCCAAACCAAGATTGTGGGTTTCACTGAAGCTTTCTTT. This codes for CASSQTKIVGFTEAFF. The V gene is TRBV12-3 or TRBV12-4, the J gene TRBJ1-1, with D unclear. V lost 6 bases and J 4 bases, leaving 21 bases between the germline ends. This CDR3 is built from 16 residues.

V gene TRBV6-1 combines with J gene TRBJ2-2; possible D gene TRBD1, 6 bases. This CDR3 region has 18 residues. CDR1 is MNHNS and CDR2 is SASEGT in the germline V gene. The V end was cut by 4 bases, the J end by 2 bases, with 20 bases between. The CDR3: CASSVIRGPLTNTGELFF. CDR3 bases: TGTGCCAGCAGTGTCATCAGGGGCCCTCTTACCAACACCGGGGAGCTGTTTTTT.

The chain combines TRBV29-1 with TRBJ2-5; D is unclear. The CDR3 totals 12 residues. The germline V and J ends were trimmed by 4 bases and 2 bases, with 8 bases remaining between them. Looked up from germline, CDR1 is SQVTM and CDR2 is ANQGSEA. The CDR3 DNA reads TGCAGCGTTGTTGGGCGGCAAGAGACCCAGTACTTC. This encodes CSVVGRQETQYF.

V gene TRBV10-3 combines with J gene TRBJ2-2, with TRBD1 identical over 10 bases. Trimming cost V 3 bases and J 6 bases; bases outside gene matches: 1. The CDR3 length is 14 residues. Germline CDR1 reads ENHRY; CDR2 reads SYGVKD. CDR3 residues: CAISDGTGAGELFF. CDR3 bases: TGTGCCATCAGTGATGGGACAGGGGCCGGGGAGCTGTTTTTT.

This clonotype was found once. J is TRBJ2-2 and V is TRBV15; TRBD2 is a possible D gene (6 bases). The V gene's germline CDR1 is LNHNV and CDR2 YYDKDF (reference sequence). V lost 9 bases to trimming and J lost 6 bases, with 11 bases between them. This CDR3 has 12 residues. The CDR3 spells CATRSGAGELFF. In DNA, the CDR3 is TGTGCCACGCGGTCGGGGGCCGGGGAGCTGTTTTTT.

This clonotype was found a few times. The chain combines TRBV4-1 with TRBJ2-7, with D possibly being TRBD1 (6 bases). Germline lookup yields CDR1 MGHRA and CDR2 YSYEKL. Trimming shortened V by 1 base and J by 6 bases, and 13 bases separated the two germline ends. This CDR3 region has 14 residues. The CDR3 region is CASSQGRTVGEQYF. CDR3 nucleotides: TGCGCCAGCAGCCAAGGGCGGACAGTTGGCGAGCAGTACTTC.

In its sample, this clonotype was seen many times. The chain joins TRBV4-3 to TRBJ1-4, with D maybe TRBD1 (5 bases). The germline CDR1 and CDR2 sequences are LGHNA and YSLEER. Trimming removed 0 bases at V and 8 bases at J, with 16 bases between. The CDR3 spans 16 residues. CDR3 region: CASSQDSQGGWEKLFF. The CDR3 nucleotides are TGCGCCAGCAGCCAAGATTCGCAGGGTGGTTGGGAAAAACTGTTTTTT.